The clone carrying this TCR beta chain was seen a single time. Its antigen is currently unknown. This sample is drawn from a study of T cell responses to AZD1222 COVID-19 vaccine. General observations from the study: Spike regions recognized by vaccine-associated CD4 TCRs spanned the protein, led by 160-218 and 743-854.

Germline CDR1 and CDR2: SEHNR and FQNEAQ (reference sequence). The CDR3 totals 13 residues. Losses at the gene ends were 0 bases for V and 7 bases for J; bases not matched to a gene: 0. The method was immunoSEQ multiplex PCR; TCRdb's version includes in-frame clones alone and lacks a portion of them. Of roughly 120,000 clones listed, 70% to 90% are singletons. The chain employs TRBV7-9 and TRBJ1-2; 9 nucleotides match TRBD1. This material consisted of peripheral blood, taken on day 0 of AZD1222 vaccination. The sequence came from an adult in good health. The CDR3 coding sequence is TGTGCCAGCAGCTTAGCGACAGGGGGTGGCTACACCTTC. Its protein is CASSLATGGGYTF.